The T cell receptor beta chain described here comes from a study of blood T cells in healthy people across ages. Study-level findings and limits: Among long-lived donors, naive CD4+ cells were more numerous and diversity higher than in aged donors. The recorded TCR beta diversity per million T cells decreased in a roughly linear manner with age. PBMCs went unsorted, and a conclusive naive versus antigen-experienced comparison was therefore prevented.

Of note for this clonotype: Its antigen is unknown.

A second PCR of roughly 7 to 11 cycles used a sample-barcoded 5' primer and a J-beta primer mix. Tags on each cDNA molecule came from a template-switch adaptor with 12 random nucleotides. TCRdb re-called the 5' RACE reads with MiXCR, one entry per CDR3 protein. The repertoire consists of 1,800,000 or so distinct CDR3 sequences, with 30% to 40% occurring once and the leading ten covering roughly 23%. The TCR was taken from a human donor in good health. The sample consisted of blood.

CDR3 loop: CSAQTGTGHEKLFF. DNA of the CDR3: TGCAGTGCCCAGACAGGGACAGGGCATGAAAAACTGTTTTTT. The rearrangement joins TRBV20-1 to TRBJ1-4, with TRBD1 matching 9 bases. The CDR3 covers 14 residues. V lost 6 bases, J lost 6 bases, and 8 bases stayed unmatched. Germline lookup yields CDR1 DFQATT and CDR2 SNEGSKA (reference sequence).